This TCR beta chain was found in a study of graft-versus-host responses after intestinal transplantation (dated by TCRdb to the early 2020s). In the study overall: Recipients received multivisceral, liver-intestinal, or isolated intestinal transplants. Every recipient was given anti-thymocyte globulin induction, followed by about 3 years of maintenance tacrolimus and steroids. After intestinal transplantation, graft-versus-host and host-versus-graft alloreactive T cell clones were followed in the graft, circulation and bone marrow using bulk TCR-beta CDR3 sequencing. To identify alloreactive clones, pre-transplant mixed lymphocyte reaction products were sequenced and compared with unstimulated pre-transplant donor and recipient T cells. A cohort of approximately 24 intestinal transplant recipients, including one retransplant, was enrolled, and a few patients lacking pretransplant specimens were excluded. Donor T cell macrochimerism was defined as a peak of at least 4% donor T cells among recipient peripheral blood mononuclear cells. Rather than going through the commercial service, samples from a few later patients were sequenced in-house on an Illumina MiSeq and processed with MiXCR.

The paper's findings and limits, for the study overall: Early after transplant, declines in HvG clones were associated with peak levels of circulating GvH clones. High GvH to HvG T cell clonal ratios were observed in the allografts of patients with donor T cell macrochimerism. GvH clones turned up in recipient bone marrow, with some appearing earlier in ileal mucosa or blood, a pattern consistent with an intestinal mucosal origin. Conclusions were limited by the relatively low number and heterogeneity of intestinal transplant patients.

Libraries came from the immunoSEQ multiplex PCR assay. In most patients, genomic DNA was isolated using the Qiagen DNeasy Blood and Tissue Kit and sent frozen to Adaptive Biotechnologies for TCR sequencing. High-throughput TCR-beta CDR3 sequencing of genomic DNA from most patients was performed by Adaptive Biotechnologies. Under the source paper's analysis protocol: TCR sequencing data were retrieved from Adaptive's ImmunoSEQ software for around 20 patients, whereas three other patients were processed with MiXCR and VDJtools. CD4 versus CD8 sorting errors were corrected by removing sequences found in both subsets at a frequency ratio below 5:1. CDR3 nucleotide sequences shared between donor and recipient were removed because their origin could not be assigned. To be classed as alloreactive, a clone needed at least 2-fold expansion over unstimulated cells and a minimum CFSE-low frequency of 0.002% (template counts) or 0.001% (read counts). Mappable clones were those detected in sequenced pre-transplant spleen, lymph node, or MLR CFSE-low populations of the donor or recipient. The cumulative frequency of alloreactive clones was calculated as a percentage of all sequences, weighted by copy number. TCRdb obtained this table from immuneACCESS and retained in-frame rearrangements with V and J assigned. These tables miss some clones; where compared with another copy, unresolved V genes account for less than half of the shortfall, and the remainder is unexplained. V, J and clone size are those of that table, while D and trimming were read from the DNA. Here the sample has 85,000 to 100,000 clones; around 93% occur a single time. The top ten clonotypes cover over 0.06% of the sample.

Its CDR3 holds 14 amino acids, cysteine through phenylalanine. The sequence is cut down to CDR3 DNA, 42 bases in frame from base 1. V is trimmed back by 6 bases and J by 8 bases, and the junction contains 6 bases that no gene match accounts for. Reading the germline V gene gives CDR1 SNHLY and CDR2 FYNNEI. Points on this clone: It has no known antigen specificity. No qualities accompany the bases; no much larger clone lies one base away.

Taken with the paper, the label for time point translates to: cells obtained before transplantation from donor or recipient. CD3+CD4+ and CD3+CD8+ populations were FACS-sorted from unstimulated pre-transplant donor and recipient cells taken from spleen or lymph nodes. Here the sequenced sample was unstimulated CD8+ T cells sorted from spleen or lymph node cells, taken before transplant. The source of this sequence is a human donor who was the organ donor for an intestinal transplant. The chain uses TRBV2 and TRBJ2-2, with TRBD2 matching 10 junction bases. The bases read TGTGCCAGCAGAGTCGGACTAGCGGCGGGGGAGCTGTTTTTT. The resulting protein is CASRVGLAAGELFF.